This TCR beta chain was recovered during a study of blood T cell repertoires in COVID-19. As for the study in general: Sources were T cells, B-cell-depleted T cells, or PBMCs; the material itself was cDNA or gDNA.

Libraries were prepared by immunoSEQ multiplex PCR; TCRdb keeps only in-frame clonotypes and omits some of them. The repertoire holds about 81,000 clones, 91% seen once, with 1.5% to 2% in the top ten. Germline V gene data show CDR1 as MNHEY and CDR2 as SVGAGI. The CDR3 covers 12 residues. Trimming took off 4 bases at V and 6 bases at J, with 9 bases between the two ends. The clonotype was recovered from a woman in her forties or fifties in a cohort sampled during active COVID-19. This chain links TRBV6-5 with TRBJ1-2, with a tentative D call TRBD1 (6 bases). Input material: peripheral blood. CDR3 in amino acids: CASSWGGHGYTF. The CDR3 coding sequence is TGTGCCAGCAGTTGGGGGGGCCATGGCTACACCTTC.